One sample yielded the 2 T cell receptor beta chains listed below, sequenced in a study of shared clonotypes between healthy human individuals. Here immunoSEQ multiplex PCR was the method, and the copy in TCRdb shows in-frame clones only, minus some. The sample has fewer than 600,000 clones; 70% to 80% are singletons. Sequencing used PBMCs. The receptors were sampled from a woman aged 40 to 49 in good health. Some clones in this sample may be carry-over from other donors' samples.

This rearrangement joins TRBV29-1 to TRBJ2-7, with 8 bases matching TRBD2. In germline, CDR1 is SQVTM, CDR2 ANQGSEA. This CDR3 is built from 14 residues. The J segment lost 3 bases and the V segment lost 3 bases, leaving 7 bases of the junction unmatched. CDR3 sequence reads: CSVDGAGANYEQYF. The CDR3 DNA sequence: TGCAGCGTTGATGGAGCGGGAGCAAACTACGAGCAGTACTTC.

The chain has TRBV5-1 and TRBJ2-1, with 9 bases aligning to TRBD2. CDR1 is SGHRS, CDR2 YFSETQ, per germline. The ends lost 3 bases at V and 7 bases at J; junction bases unmatched: 11. This CDR3 comprises 16 residues. Here the CDR3 DNA reads TGCGCCAGCAGCTGGCAGCCTAGCGGGAAGGAAAATGAGCAGTTCTTC. It yields the protein CASSWQPSGKENEQFF.